The present T cell receptor (beta chain) was sequenced within a study of CD8 T cells in Susac syndrome. The CDR3 spans 14 residues. The ends were cut back, 2 bases at V and 3 bases at J, with 8 bases in the middle. Germline assignment: CDR1 MDHEN and CDR2 SYDVKM. Random hexamers were used to reverse transcribe 0.5 to 1 ug of RNA. TCRdb re-derived calls from the immunoSEQ multiplex PCR reads in MiXCR, one entry per CDR3 protein. The repertoire includes over 150,000 distinct CDR3 sequences, about 93% of them detected once, and 0.099% sits in the top ten. The sequenced material came from CD4+ T cells from PBMCs. The receptor was derived from a human donor with Susac syndrome. The chain couples TRBV28 to TRBJ1-5; D gene uncertain. CDR3 protein: CASSLARFNQPQHF. CDR3 in DNA: TGTGCCAGCAGTTTAGCGAGGTTCAATCAGCCCCAGCATTTT.